This T cell receptor (beta chain) comes out of a study of T cells in Graves' hyperthyroidism and ophthalmopathy. Germline trimming cut 6 bases from V and 7 bases from J; bases unmatched to any gene: 8. CDR3 length equals 13 residues. Concerning this clonotype: This may be a read error: a much more frequent sequence differs by one nucleotide.

Not enrolled were patients with uncontrolled infection, other autoimmune disease, pregnancy or lactation. RNA transcripts served as the template for amplifying TCR beta CDR3 regions. TCR CDR3 underwent first-round RT-PCR with the HTBI primer set. TCRdb used MiXCR to reprocess the multiplex PCR reads, holding one entry per CDR3 protein. This table has around 280,000 distinct CDR3 sequences, about an eighth appearing once. This sequence was found in a woman aged 30 to 39 with Graves' hyperthyroidism that later progressed to Graves' ophthalmopathy. The gene calls are TRBV12-3 or TRBV12-4 and TRBJ2-7; 8 bases map to TRBD2. The sequenced sample was blood. CDR3 sequence: CASSTSGSDEQYF. The CDR3 DNA follows: TGTGCCAGCAGCACCAGCGGGAGCGATGAGCAGTACTTC.